This T cell receptor (beta chain) is from a study of blood T cell repertoires in COVID-19 (dated by TCRdb to 2018 to 2020). In terms of the full investigation: Samples covering the acute and convalescent phases of COVID-19 were provided by collaborators in the United States, Italy and Spain. The samples were drawn from two sources: the first 160 participants of the ongoing ImmuneRACE study, and 950 to 1,500 subjects contributed by 6 global collaborators. Deeply sampled blood TCRbeta repertoires from subjects exposed to, actively infected with, or recovered from COVID-19 were included in the dataset. The repertoires were released in a freely available public database meant as a resource for research on the immune response to SARS-CoV-2. Where HLA class I and class II types were available, the types were taken from metadata supplied by the sample provider, not from assay-based typing. Sample metadata almost always included a de-identified subject ID, COVID-19 status, age in years and sex. The material from the prospective study consisted of cDNA or gDNA derived from T cells, B-cell-depleted T cells, or PBMCs.

From the cysteine up to the phenylalanine, the CDR3 has a length of 16 residues. The entry retains the CDR3 DNA only, 48 bases that are in frame from base 1. The germline V and J ends show losses of 6 bases and 5 bases respectively, and no gene match explains 16 bases of the junction. CDR1 and CDR2 are read off the germline V gene as SGHRS and YFSETQ. On the study overall, not on this receptor specifically: The quantity of clinical and demographic metadata differed by source and by participant and was supplied without curation.

In the prospective study, participants were roughly 18 to 100 years old, resided in fewer than 25 geographic areas of the United States, and were enrolled through a virtual design. In the prospective study, participants were assigned to cohorts based on the clinical history participants reported in a screening survey and a study questionnaire. Recovered participants in ImmuneRACE Cohort 3 were defined by two consecutive negative NP/OP PCR tests, clearance by a healthcare professional, or resolution of symptoms. In the prospective study, whole blood, serum and a nasopharyngeal or oropharyngeal swab were collected from each participant by mobile phlebotomists. Prospective study participants could optionally give additional blood draws and questionnaires over an approximately 2-month period. Prospective study blood samples were shipped either frozen or at room temperature before DNA extraction. Only one count was recorded for this clone. No antigen is known for it. Base quality data are lacking; no much larger clone is found one base away.

TCRbeta CDR3 regions were amplified from genomic DNA using the immunoSEQ Assay, a bias-controlled multiplex PCR. The study's processing was this. Within the assay, amplification of reference gene primers was used to estimate how many nucleated cells each sample contained. To quantify the absolute abundance of each unique TCRbeta CDR3 rearrangement, sequence reads were collapsed and filtered. For each sample, productive Simpson clonality was calculated by taking the square root of Simpson's diversity index across productive rearrangements. TCRdb took over this immuneACCESS table, retaining in-frame rearrangements with V and J assigned. Such tables are incomplete; in checked studies, under half of the missing clones stem from an unresolved V gene, and the remainder is unexplained. D and trimming come from the DNA, and the V and J calls and clone size come from that table. This sample holds approximately 180,000 clones; approximately 80% were observed only once. Nearly 15% of the sample goes to the ten largest clones.

The chain is assembled from TRBV5-1 and TRBJ2-5; 7 middle bases align to TRBD2. The source of this sequence is a man between 50 and 59 years old who had recovered from COVID-19. Input material: PBMCs or T cells enriched from blood (not recorded which). CDR3 region: CASTSSGSRGVETQYF. The nucleotides are TGCGCCAGCACCTCCTCTGGCAGCCGGGGGGTCGAGACCCAGTACTTC. Reference TRBV5-1 and TRBJ2-5 proteins supply the regions before and after the CDR3; the full variable domain is: KAGVTQTPRYLIKTRGQQVTLSCSPISGHRSVSWYQQTPGQGLQFLFEYFSETQRNKGNFPGRFSGRQFSNSRSEMNVSTLELGDSALYLCASTSSGSRGVETQYFGPGTRLLVL.